The 25 T cell receptor beta chains below were found in one sample sequenced in a study of blood T cell repertoires in COVID-19. The data were produced by immunoSEQ multiplex PCR, yet TCRdb's version contains in-frame clones alone and is incomplete. The data show around 350,000 clones, about 88% seen once. The specimen sequenced was peripheral blood. The source is a human donor in a cohort sampled during active COVID-19.

This chain uses TRBV11-2 with TRBJ2-7; 7 bases agree with TRBD2. The germline V gene encodes CDR1 SGHAT and CDR2 FQNNGV. The ends lost 2 bases at V and 7 bases at J; junction bases unmatched: 8. The CDR3 sequence is 14 residues long. The CDR3 DNA reads as TGTGCCAGCAGCTTAAACCGGGGAGGGAGTGAGCAGTACTTC. Translation gives CASSLNRGGSEQYF.

This clone occurred a few times. The rearrangement uses TRBV5-4 and TRBJ2-7; no clear D. Germline V gives CDR1 SGHNT, CDR2 YYREEE (reference sequence). The CDR3 has 14 residues. Trimming left V 3 bases short and J 3 bases short, with 13 bases between. The CDR3 DNA is TGTGCCAGCAGCTCTAAGTTCGGTCTCTACGAGCAGTACTTC. Translated, it gives CASSSKFGLYEQYF.

This clone has more than one count but fewer than ten. This chain uses TRBV6-5 with TRBJ1-2; 8 bases align to TRBD1. This CDR3 is built from 14 residues. Germline V lookup: CDR1 MNHEY, CDR2 SVGAGI. Trimming at V came to 4 bases and at J to 2 bases, leaving 3 bases not matched to a gene. The CDR3 protein is CASSSDRGNYGYTF. CDR3 bases: TGTGCCAGCAGTTCCGACAGGGGAAACTATGGCTACACCTTC.

The chain joins TRBV7-3 to TRBJ2-1; 12 nucleotides agree with TRBD2. The CDR3 runs to 15 residues. V shed 5 bases and J 8 bases; nucleotides not matched to a gene: 7. The germline gives CDR1 SGHTA, CDR2 FQGTGA. Written as DNA, the CDR3 is TGTGCCAGCAGCACGGGACTAGCGGGTACGGATGAGCAGTTCTTC. This encodes CASSTGLAGTDEQFF.

The J gene is TRBJ1-5, the V gene TRBV28; tentative D call: TRBD1 (5 bases). V gave up 5 bases and J gave up 1 base, with 18 bases separating them. Germline-derived CDR1 and CDR2 are MDHEN and SYDVKM. CDR3 length equals 17 residues. DNA for the CDR3: TGTGCCAGCAGTAGTGTATGGGGGGGAGGAAGCAATCAGCCCCAGCATTTT. Amino acids: CASSSVWGGGSNQPQHF.

This chain connects TRBV6-5 to TRBJ1-2, with D hard to call. The CDR3 extends over 13 amino acids. The germline V gene encodes CDR1 MNHEY and CDR2 SVGAGI. Trimming stripped 8 bases from V and 3 bases from J, with 13 bases between. CDR3 region: CASAMTGDYGYTF. DNA of the CDR3: TGTGCCAGCGCAATGACCGGGGACTATGGCTACACCTTC.

The chain carries TRBV28 and TRBJ1-2; 9 positions agree with TRBD1. The germline CDR1 and CDR2 sequences are MDHEN and SYDVKM. The CDR3 spans 13 residues. Trimming removed 4 bases from V and 8 bases from J; junction bases left unmatched: 5. The chain's CDR3 is CASSSGTGQGYTF. CDR3 in DNA: TGTGCCAGCAGTTCCGGGACAGGGCAAGGCTACACCTTC.

The CDR3 is CSASQGARGSPLHF. Written as DNA, the CDR3 is TGCAGTGCTAGTCAGGGGGCTCGTGGTTCACCCCTCCACTTT. This chain joins TRBV20-1 and TRBJ1-6; 8 nucleotides match TRBD1. Germline CDR1 reads DFQATT; CDR2 reads SNEGSKA (reference sequence). The CDR3 spans 14 residues. V dropped 3 bases and J dropped 9; count of bases not matched to a gene: 7.

The CDR3 reads CAWSGLAGYNEQFF. The CDR3 DNA follows: TGTGCCTGGAGTGGTCTAGCGGGGTACAATGAGCAGTTCTTC. The rearrangement joins TRBV30 to TRBJ2-1; 9 bases agree with TRBD2. V was pared by 1 base and J by 4 bases, with 2 bases of the junction left unmatched. The CDR3 covers 14 residues. Germline loops: CDR1 GTSNPN, CDR2 SVGIG (reference sequence).

This clone appeared once. The CDR3 nucleotides are TGTGCAAGTCGCTTAGCCCTAGCGGTGCGCGTCCAAGAGACCCAGTACTTC. It is translated as CASRLALAVRVQETQYF. The chain recombines TRBV12-2 with TRBJ2-5; TRBD2, the table's D call, was not compared with the DNA. TRBV12-2 is noted as a pseudogene. The CDR3 is 17 residues long.

DNA of the CDR3: TGCGCCAGCAGCCAAGGGGGACTAGCGGAGAGAGACTACAATGAGCAGTTCTTC. It encodes CASSQGGLAERDYNEQFF. The J gene is TRBJ2-1, the V gene TRBV4-1, with 11 bases that match TRBD2. The CDR3 is 18 residues long. Per germline, CDR1 MGHRA and CDR2 YSYEKL. With V trimmed by 1 base and J by 3 bases, 8 bases remained unmatched.

This chain joins TRBV11-1 and TRBJ1-1; tentatively, D is TRBD1 (6 bases). V was shortened by 5 bases and J by 0 bases, with 13 bases between the two germline ends. Germline V gene lookup returns CDR1 SGHAT and CDR2 FQDESV (reference sequence). This CDR3 comprises 15 residues. The DNA of the CDR3 is TGTGCCAGCAGCCCCCCAAGACAGGTGAACACTGAAGCTTTCTTT. It codes for CASSPPRQVNTEAFF.

V gene TRBV24-1 combines with J gene TRBJ2-3; no definite D call. The CDR3 has 16 residues. Germline-derived CDR1 and CDR2 are KGHDR and SFDVKD. Trimming shortened V by 2 bases and J by 0 bases, and 11 bases separated the two germline ends. The CDR3 reads CATSDSHLWSTDTQYF. CDR3 nucleotides: TGTGCCACCAGTGATTCACACCTTTGGAGCACAGATACGCAGTATTTT.

The chain employs TRBV2 and TRBJ2-3; 7 positions match TRBD2. With V trimmed by 2 bases and J by 2 bases, 1 base remained unmatched. The CDR3 totals 14 residues. Germline assignment: CDR1 SNHLY and CDR2 FYNNEI. The CDR3 DNA reads TGTGCCAGCAGTGAAACTAGCGCCACAGATACGCAGTATTTT. Translated, it gives CASSETSATDTQYF.

This clone was seen once. The chain joins TRBV2 to TRBJ2-7; D gene uncertain. From germline, CDR1 is SNHLY and CDR2 FYNNEI. CDR3 length: 17 residues. V was clipped by 0 bases and J by 3 bases, with 18 bases between them. CDR3 amino acids: CASSEARPGLPLYEQYF. DNA for the CDR3: TGTGCCAGCAGTGAAGCGAGACCAGGCCTCCCTCTCTACGAGCAGTACTTC. The full variable domain, its missing parts supplied by reference TRBV2 and TRBJ2-7, is EPEVTQTPSHQVTQMGQEVILRCVPISNHLYFYWYRQILGQKVEFLVSFYNNEISEKSEIFDDQFSVERPDGSNFTLKIRSTKLEDSAMYFCASSEARPGLPLYEQYFGPGTRLTVT.

V is TRBV6-2 or TRBV6-3 and J is TRBJ2-1; 8 bases agree with TRBD2. The CDR3 runs 16 residues. Germline lookup yields CDR1 MNHEY and CDR2 SVGEGT. Losses at the gene ends were 2 bases for V and 4 bases for J; bases not matched to a gene: 7. This CDR3 is CASSYGWRGAYNEQFF. The DNA for the CDR3 is TGTGCCAGCAGTTACGGTTGGCGGGGGGCATACAATGAGCAGTTCTTC.

The rearrangement joins TRBV7-3 to TRBJ2-3; 9 bases agree with TRBD2. Per germline, CDR1 SGHTA and CDR2 FQGTGA. Losses at the gene ends were 2 bases for V and 1 base for J; bases not matched to a gene: 4. There are 16 residues in the CDR3. In DNA, the CDR3 is TGTGCCAGCAGCTTAGACCAGCGGGGGGGCACAGATACGCAGTATTTT. Encoded protein: CASSLDQRGGTDTQYF.

The chain recombines TRBV7-9 with TRBJ1-3; D is unclear. CDR3 length equals 18 residues. In germline, CDR1 is SEHNR, CDR2 FQNEAQ (reference sequence). V lost 6 bases and J 0 bases, leaving 21 bases between the germline ends. The CDR3 nucleotides read TGTGCCAGCAGACCCCTTGGCGAACACCACAGCTCTGGAAACACCATATATTTT. Translating gives CASRPLGEHHSSGNTIYF. Filled out from reference TRBV7-9 and TRBJ1-3, the complete variable domain reads DTGVSQNPRHKITKRGQNVTFRCDPISEHNRLYWYRQTLGQGPEFLTYFQNEAQLEKSRLLSDRFSAERPKGSFSTLEIQRTEQGDSAMYLCASRPLGEHHSSGNTIYFGEGSWLTVV.

The V and J genes are TRBV30 and TRBJ1-1, with D unresolved. Germline loops: CDR1 GTSNPN, CDR2 SVGIG (reference sequence). The V end lost 2 bases, the J end lost 3 bases, and 13 bases lay between the germline ends. CDR3 length: 14 amino acids. DNA of the CDR3: TGTGCCTGGAGTAAAACGGACGGGGACACTGAAGCTTTCTTT. It is translated as CAWSKTDGDTEAFF. Combining the CDR3 with reference TRBV30 and TRBJ1-1 gives the whole variable domain SQTIHQWPATLVQPVGSPLSLECTVEGTSNPNLYWYRQAAGRGLQLLFYSVGIGQISSEVPQNLSASRPQDRQFILSSKKLLLSDSGFYLCAWSKTDGDTEAFFGQGTRLTVV.

The chain couples TRBV11-2 to TRBJ1-5, with D hard to call. The V and J ends lost 1 base and 3 bases respectively, with 10 bases between them. The germline V gene has CDR1 SGHAT and CDR2 FQNNGV. This CDR3 region has 15 residues. The CDR3 nucleotides are TGTGCCAGCAGCTTAGGTGGCCAAACCAATCAGCCCCAGCATTTT. Protein product: CASSLGGQTNQPQHF.

The chain employs TRBV15 and TRBJ2-7; D unclear. V was pared by 2 bases and J by 0 bases, with 14 bases between. This CDR3 has 16 amino acids. Per the germline V gene, CDR1 is LNHNV and CDR2 is YYDKDF (reference sequence). The DNA of the CDR3 is TGTGCCACCAGCAGATTCCCCGTGACTGACTCCTACGAGCAGTACTTC. This codes for CATSRFPVTDSYEQYF.

This chain connects TRBV20-1 to TRBJ2-2; 8 positions match TRBD2. The V segment lost 3 bases and the J segment 6 bases; nucleotides outside the gene matches: 12. Germline assignment: CDR1 DFQATT and CDR2 SNEGSKA (reference sequence). The CDR3 spans 16 residues. The CDR3 nucleotides read TGCAGTGCTAGTCGTCAGGGACTAGATTTTCCCGGGGAGCTGTTTTTT. This translates into CSASRQGLDFPGELFF.

This chain uses TRBV19 with TRBJ1-3; maybe TRBD1 (6 bases). The V end was cut by 2 bases, the J end by 2 bases, with 13 bases between. The CDR3 has 16 residues. Germline V gene data show CDR1 as LNHDA and CDR2 as SQIVND (reference sequence). The CDR3 DNA is TGTGCCAGTAGTATACCAGGGGCCGGGACTGGAAACACCATATATTTT. Protein: CASSIPGAGTGNTIYF.

The V call is TRBV25-1, the J call TRBJ2-3, with a tentative D call TRBD2 (6 bases). V was clipped by 5 bases and J by 6 bases, with 15 bases between them. Germline CDR1 and CDR2: MGHDK and SYGVNS. This CDR3 contains 14 residues. CDR3 in DNA: TGTGCCAGCAGTCATAGCGGAAGGTTGGATACGCAGTATTTT. It is translated as CASSHSGRLDTQYF. The variable domain in full, completed from reference TRBV25-1 and TRBJ2-3, reads EADIYQTPRYLVIGTGKKITLECSQTMGHDKMYWYQQDPGMELHLIHYSYGVNSTEKGDLSSESTVSRIRTEHFPLTLESARPSHTSQYLCASSHSGRLDTQYFGPGTRLTVL.

The V call is TRBV28, the J call TRBJ2-7; a possible D gene is TRBD2 (6 bases). Germline V lookup: CDR1 MDHEN, CDR2 SYDVKM. Trimming removed 10 bases from V and 9 bases from J, with 31 bases in between. The CDR3 spans 16 residues. The CDR3: CATETSIGGEVFSQYF. The CDR3 DNA is TGTGCCACCGAAACCTCTATTGGCGGGGAAGTTTTTTCGCAGTACTTC.